The 7 T cell receptor beta chains in this list originate from one sample, sequenced in a study of blood T cell repertoires in COVID-19. Libraries were prepared by immunoSEQ multiplex PCR; TCRdb keeps only in-frame clonotypes and omits some of them. The sample has a few hundred thousand clones, 84% seen once. Specimen: PBMCs or T cells enriched from blood (not recorded which). These receptors all come from a man aged 45-65 years who had recovered from COVID-19.

The V and J genes are TRBV3-1 (or the pseudogene TRBV3-2) and TRBJ2-7; a weak D match, TRBD2 (5 bases). From germline, CDR1 is LGHDT and CDR2 YNNKEL (reference sequence). The V and J ends lost 1 base and 7 bases respectively, with 11 bases between them. This CDR3 has 13 residues. The CDR3 bases are TGTGCCAGCAGCCAAGGGCGAGGCGGGGAGCAGTACTTC. Its translation is CASSQGRGGEQYF.

This chain connects TRBV30 to TRBJ1-3; the D gene is possibly TRBD1 (6 bases). The CDR3 has 15 residues. Germline V gene sequence: CDR1 GTSNPN, CDR2 SVGIG (reference sequence). The V and J ends lost 3 bases and 2 bases respectively, with 14 bases between them. CDR3 DNA sequence: TGTGCCTGGAGGGCTTCAGGGGTACCTGGAAACACCATATATTTT. Amino acids: CAWRASGVPGNTIYF.

J is TRBJ2-1 and V is TRBV12-5; 9 bases fit TRBD2. The ends lost 5 bases at V and 4 bases at J; junction bases unmatched: 12. The CDR3 is 17 residues long. CDR1 is LGHNT, CDR2 FRNRAP, per germline. Written as DNA, the CDR3 is TGTGCTAGTGGTGAATTTCTAGGGACTAGCACTTACAATGAGCAGTTCTTC. This encodes CASGEFLGTSTYNEQFF. The whole variable domain, filled in from reference TRBV12-5 and TRBJ2-1, reads DARVTQTPRHKVTEMGQEVTMRCQPILGHNTVFWYRQTMMQGLELLAYFRNRAPLDDSGMPKDRFSAEMPDATLATLKIQPSEPRDSAVYFCASGEFLGTSTYNEQFFGPGTRLTVL.

This chain links TRBV28 with TRBJ1-4; 11 bases are shared with TRBD1. Germline values: CDR1 MDHEN, CDR2 SYDVKM. Losses at the gene ends were 7 bases for V and 9 bases for J; bases not matched to a gene: 10. CDR3 length equals 15 residues. CDR3 nucleotide sequence: TGTGCCAGCAAAATAAGCGGGACAGGGGGACAAAAACTGTTTTTT. Amino acids: CASKISGTGGQKLFF.

Points on this clone: Additional DNA sequences in this sample encode the identical CDR3. The chain carries TRBV6-5 and TRBJ2-2; 8 nucleotides align to TRBD2. The V and J ends lost 0 bases and 4 bases, in that order; junction bases with no gene match: 4. Per the germline V gene, CDR1 is MNHEY and CDR2 is SVGAGI. The CDR3 is made up of 16 amino acids. CDR3 coding DNA: TGTGCCAGCAGTTACTCGCCGGGAGGGGGCACCGGGGAGCTGTTTTTT. Translating gives CASSYSPGGGTGELFF.

The chain carries TRBV6-5 and TRBJ1-2, with D perhaps matching TRBD1 (6 bases). V was clipped by 7 bases and J by 2 bases, with 11 bases between them. The CDR3 consists of 13 residues. Germline CDR1 and CDR2: MNHEY and SVGAGI. In DNA form, the CDR3 reads TGTGCCAGCACCTCACAGGGAAACTATGGCTACACCTTC. Protein: CASTSQGNYGYTF.

The chain uses TRBV25-1 and TRBJ2-3; 7 bases line up with TRBD1. CDR1 is MGHDK and CDR2 is SYGVNS in the germline V gene. V gave up 8 bases and J gave up 0 bases; unmatched junction bases: 2. The CDR3 is 13 residues long. CDR3 bases: TGTGCCAGCCGGACAGGAAGCACAGATACGCAGTATTTT. This codes for CASRTGSTDTQYF.